This record concerns one TCR beta chain sequence. The sample's time point: patch test 1, 2 weeks after DPC sensitization. Treatment in this sample: therapeutic diphenylcyclopropenone sensitization with weekly scalp DPC. V trimming: 2 bases; J trimming: 4 bases; junction bases outside the gene matches: 6. CDR3 length equals 15 residues. Germline V gene data show CDR1 as ENHRY and CDR2 as SYGVKD. This specimen comes from a study of human T cells and chemical hapten exposure. TCRdb fed the RACE reads into MiXCR, producing one record per CDR3 protein. The table records about 120,000 distinct CDR3 sequences, roughly 13% of them present only once.

The material sequenced was whole blood, taken in connection with sensitization to the hapten diphenylcyclopropenone (DPC). The chain combines TRBV10-3 with TRBJ2-3; 7 bases match TRBD1. The source is a man between 18 and 29 years old with alopecia areata. Some clones in this sample may be carry-over from other donors' samples. CDR3 sequence reads: CAISENRGYADTQYF. The CDR3, as DNA: TGTGCCATCAGTGAGAACAGGGGATACGCAGATACGCAGTATTTT.